This T cell receptor beta chain was recovered during a study of human T cells and chemical hapten exposure. The table lists this clonotype with many counts. TCRdb redid the calling of the RACE reads with MiXCR, one entry per CDR3 protein. The sample shows roughly 38,000 distinct CDR3 sequences, 3% to 4.5% of them seen only once. Time point given: patch test 1, 2 weeks after DPC sensitization. This sample's treatment: therapeutic diphenylcyclopropenone sensitization with weekly scalp DPC. Unseparated into fractions, whole blood served as the source from which total RNA was extracted. Each donor was an alopecia patient between 18 and 70 years of age who qualified for DPC. This TCR came from a middle-aged man with alopecia areata. Some clones in this sample may be carry-over from other donors' samples. This specimen consisted of whole blood, obtained in connection with sensitization to the hapten diphenylcyclopropenone (DPC).

CDR3 protein: CASNLGGGRGSYEQYF. CDR3 in DNA: TGTGCCAGCAACCTGGGGGGCGGGAGGGGCTCCTACGAGCAGTACTTC. This chain joins TRBV7-9 and TRBJ2-7, with 9 bases identical to TRBD2. Germline V gene lookup returns CDR1 SEHNR and CDR2 FQNEAQ (reference sequence). Unmatched junction bases numbered 10, after V lost 7 bases and J lost 0 bases. CDR3 length: 16 amino acids.